This paragraph covers one T cell receptor (beta chain) sequence. What it binds is not known. CDR3 length: 12 amino acids. CDR1 is MGHDK and CDR2 is SYGVNS in the germline V gene. V gave up 3 bases and J gave up 13 bases; unmatched junction bases: 5. This sample was included in a study of cytomegalovirus exposure and HLA in healthy donors. Study results and caveats: Most TCR sequences showed up rarely, but some public TCRs showed up in many donors. The study had only CMV serostatus as immune exposure information. A few chains tied to CMV proved CMV antigen-specific in vitro. The study assumed roughly uniform donor sequencing depth for presence/absence analyses.

Researchers ran the PCR with 60 Vbeta and 13 Jbeta primers. This table comes from immunoSEQ multiplex PCR, and its TCRdb copy is limited to in-frame clones, with some not included. The table records 150,000 to 180,000 clones, 74% of them present only once. The chain couples TRBV25-1 to TRBJ2-3; 9 nucleotides match TRBD1. The sequencing input was PBMCs. The sequence was collected from a man aged 30-40 years in good health and CMV-seronegative. This chain's CDR3 is CASSDGTGKEYF. DNA for the CDR3: TGTGCCAGCAGTGATGGGACAGGGAAGGAGTATTTT.